This TCR beta chain emerged from a study of neurological immune-mediated disorders. Study-wide findings and caveats: None of the CDR3 amino acid sequences of expanded clones were shared across subjects, and this suggested private repertoires in all groups. Among 34 multiple sclerosis patients, 18 had repertoires that phylogenetic grouping placed in one related-CDR3 cluster, a possible signature.

In this sample, this clonotype turned up many times. Its target is not known. One junction end disagrees with the germline gene, perhaps due to a read error. The germline V gene encodes CDR1 SGHTA and CDR2 FQGNSA. The CDR3 spans 14 residues. cDNA was made by 5'RACE with 10-nucleotide random UMIs. MiXCR, applied by TCRdb to the 5' RACE reads, yields one record per CDR3 protein. The sample lists 55,000 to 65,000 distinct CDR3 sequences; around 3.8% were seen once. The chain carries TRBV7-2 and TRBJ1-5; no firm D call. The source material was PBMCs. This receptor was taken from a woman aged 45 to 65 with multiple sclerosis. In DNA, the CDR3 is TGTGCCAGCAGCATCAAGGGAGGCAATCAGCCCCAGAATTTT. Its protein product is CASSIKGGNQPQNF.